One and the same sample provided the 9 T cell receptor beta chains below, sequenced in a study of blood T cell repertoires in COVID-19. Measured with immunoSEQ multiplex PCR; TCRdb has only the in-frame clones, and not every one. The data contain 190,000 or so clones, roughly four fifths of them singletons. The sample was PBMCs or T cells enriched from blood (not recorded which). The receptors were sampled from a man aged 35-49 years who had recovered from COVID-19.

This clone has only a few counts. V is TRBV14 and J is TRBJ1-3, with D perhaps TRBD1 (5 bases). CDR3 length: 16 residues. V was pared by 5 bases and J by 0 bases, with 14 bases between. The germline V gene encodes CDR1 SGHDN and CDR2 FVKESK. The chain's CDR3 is CASSRRGSLSGNTIYF. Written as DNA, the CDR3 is TGTGCCAGCAGCAGACGGGGGTCTCTCTCTGGAAACACCATATATTTT. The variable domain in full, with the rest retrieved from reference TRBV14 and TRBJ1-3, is EAGVTQFPSHSVIEKGQTVTLRCDPISGHDNLYWYRRVMGKEIKFLLHFVKESKQDESGMPNNRFLAERTGGTYSTLKVQPAELEDSGVYFCASSRRGSLSGNTIYFGEGSWLTVV.

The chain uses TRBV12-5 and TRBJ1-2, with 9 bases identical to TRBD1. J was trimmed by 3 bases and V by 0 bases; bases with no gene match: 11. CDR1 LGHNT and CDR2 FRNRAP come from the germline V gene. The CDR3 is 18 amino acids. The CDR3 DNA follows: TGTGCTAGTGGTTTGGTATTCACACACCGACAGGGGGACTATGGCTACACCTTC. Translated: CASGLVFTHRQGDYGYTF. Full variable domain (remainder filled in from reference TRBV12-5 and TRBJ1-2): DARVTQTPRHKVTEMGQEVTMRCQPILGHNTVFWYRQTMMQGLELLAYFRNRAPLDDSGMPKDRFSAEMPDATLATLKIQPSEPRDSAVYFCASGLVFTHRQGDYGYTFGSGTRLTVV.

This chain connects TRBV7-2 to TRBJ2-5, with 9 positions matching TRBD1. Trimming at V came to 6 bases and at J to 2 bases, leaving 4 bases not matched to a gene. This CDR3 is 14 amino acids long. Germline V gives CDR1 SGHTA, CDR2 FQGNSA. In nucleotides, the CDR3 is TGTGCCAGCAGGGGGGACAGGGCACAAGAGACCCAGTACTTC. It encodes CASRGDRAQETQYF. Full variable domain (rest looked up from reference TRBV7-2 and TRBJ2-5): GAGVSQSPSNKVTEKGKDVELRCDPISGHTALYWYRQSLGQGLEFLIYFQGNSAPDKSGLPSDRFSAERTGGSVSTLTIQRTQQEDSAVYLCASRGDRAQETQYFGPGTRLLVL.

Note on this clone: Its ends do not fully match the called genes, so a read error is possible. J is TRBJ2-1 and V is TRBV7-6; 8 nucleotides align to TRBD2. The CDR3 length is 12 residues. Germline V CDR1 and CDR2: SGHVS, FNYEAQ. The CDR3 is CASSLELAVPIF. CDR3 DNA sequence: TGTGCCAGCAGCTTAGAACTAGCGGTGCCGATCTTC.

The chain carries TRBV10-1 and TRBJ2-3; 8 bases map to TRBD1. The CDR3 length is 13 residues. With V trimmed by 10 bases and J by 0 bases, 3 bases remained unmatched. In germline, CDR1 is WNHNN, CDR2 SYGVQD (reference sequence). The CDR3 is CAIRDRSTDTQYF. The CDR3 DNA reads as TGCGCCATCCGGGACAGGAGCACAGATACGCAGTATTTT.

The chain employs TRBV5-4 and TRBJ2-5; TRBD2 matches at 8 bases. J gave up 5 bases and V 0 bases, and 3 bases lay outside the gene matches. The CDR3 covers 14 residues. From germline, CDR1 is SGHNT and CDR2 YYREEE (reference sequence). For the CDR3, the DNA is TGTGCCAGCAGCTTGGGGACTAGCACGGAGACCCAGTACTTC. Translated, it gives CASSLGTSTETQYF.

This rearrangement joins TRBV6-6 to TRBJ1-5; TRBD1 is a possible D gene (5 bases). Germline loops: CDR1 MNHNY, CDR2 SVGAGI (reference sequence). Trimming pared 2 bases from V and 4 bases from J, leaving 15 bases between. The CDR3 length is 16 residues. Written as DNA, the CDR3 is TGTGCCAGCAGTTACGGGCGGGGGAAAGGTAATCAGCCCCAGCATTTT. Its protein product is CASSYGRGKGNQPQHF.

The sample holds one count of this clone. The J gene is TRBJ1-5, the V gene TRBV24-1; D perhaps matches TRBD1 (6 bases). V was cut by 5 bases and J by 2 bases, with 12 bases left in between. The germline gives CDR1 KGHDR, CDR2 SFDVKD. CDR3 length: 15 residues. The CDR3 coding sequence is TGTGCCACCAGTGGTCAGGGGTTTGGCAATCAGCCCCAGCATTTT. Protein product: CATSGQGFGNQPQHF.

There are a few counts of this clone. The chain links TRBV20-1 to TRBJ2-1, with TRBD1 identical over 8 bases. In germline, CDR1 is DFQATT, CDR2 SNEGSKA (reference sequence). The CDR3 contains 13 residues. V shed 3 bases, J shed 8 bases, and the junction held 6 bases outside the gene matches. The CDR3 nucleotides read TGCAGTGCTAGTTCCAGGGGGCGGTATGAGCAGTTCTTC. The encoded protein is CSASSRGRYEQFF.